This TCR beta chain derives from a study of T cell responses to AZD1222 COVID-19 vaccine (dated by TCRdb to about 2021). A note on the overall study: A total of just over 230 trial participants underwent TCR sequencing, of whom around 200 received two doses of AZD1222 and around 26 received two doses of the MenACWY control vaccine. Trial participants were enrolled by age into subgroups of 18-55, 56-69 and 70-plus years, and about 150, 27 and 61 TCR-sequenced participants, respectively, were included in these subgroups. General study outcomes and caveats: Because no day 14 peak-response samples were available, repertoires were characterized only after the peak T cell response. Reportedly, almost half of the unique spike-specific TCRs recognized epitopes lying outside the regions that are mutated in the B.1.351 and B.1.1.7 variants. The vaccine-associated CD4 TCRs covered the entire spike protein, and the dominant responses fell in regions 160-218 and 743-854. After two AZD1222 doses, spike-specific TCR breadth and depth were significantly higher than at day 0 and than in MenACWY recipients. The 56-69-year group was small, and its depth increase did not reach significance, likely because of low power. Participants were mostly white British, with more females than males. The authors suggested clonal diversity may have been underestimated. Only five to seven AZD1222 recipients were SARS-CoV-2 seropositive at baseline, limiting conclusions about previously exposed vaccinees.

Concerning this clone itself: This clone's antigen is unknown. No base quality values were provided; no much bigger clone lies one nucleotide off.

The CDR3 regions of human TCRbeta chains were analyzed by immunosequencing. The published analysis was carried out like this. TCRs in the repertoires were matched against a reference library of SARS-CoV-2-specific TCRs that had been generated with the MIRA antigen-specificity platform. Breadth was defined as the fraction of unique TCRs that were SARS-CoV-2-associated, and depth was defined as the fraction of total T cells that were SARS-CoV-2-associated. Using the MIRA data, each spike-specific TCR was assigned both to the spike region to which the TCR was reactive and to a CD4 or CD8 class. Log10-transformed breadth and depth values were compared by one-way ANOVA with Sidak's multiple comparisons tests. As stored in TCRdb, this immuneACCESS dataset retains in-frame rearrangements with V and J assigned. A fraction of the clones does not appear; measured against another copy, unresolved V genes explain less than half of the discrepancy, and the remainder lacks a known reason. V and J calls and clone size are copied from that table; D and trimming were computed from the DNA. Across this sample there are approximately 140,000 clones, with about 90% seen only once. About 9.4% of the sample belongs to the ten largest clones.

The CDR1 and CDR2 encoded by the germline V gene are KGHSH and LQKENI. The CDR3 spans 14 residues, from the cysteine through the phenylalanine. Only the CDR3 part of the read is kept: 42 bases, read in frame from the first base. V loses 3 bases at its end and J loses 4 bases; junction bases beyond the gene matches: 4. In light of the paper, this sample's time point label describes: about 28 days (+/-7) after the second vaccine dose. Because spike-specific TCR depth and breadth did not differ between the two schedules, AZD1222 recipients who got a second dose at roughly 4 weeks were pooled with those who got a second dose at roughly 12 weeks. Samples from vaccinated people were obtained from the UK trials COV001 and COV002, which included a single-blind randomized controlled phase 2/3 trial of AZD1222 (ChAdOx1 nCoV-19) in healthy adults. For TCRbeta chain sequencing, PBMC samples were collected from trial participants at day 0 and at day 28 after the second dose.

The rearrangement combines TRBV18 with TRBJ1-2, with 8 bases in between that match TRBD1. The TCR sequence derives from an adult who received the AZD1222 COVID-19 vaccine. The sample consisted of peripheral blood, taken 28 days after the second AZD1222 dose. DNA sequence: TGTGCCAGCTCACCCTCAGGGACAGGCTATGGCTACACCTTC. It codes for CASSPSGTGYGYTF.